The 5 T cell receptor beta chains below all came from one sample that was sequenced in a study of type 1 regulatory T cells. These TCRs are of unknown antigen specificity. From the reads, TCRdb called clonotypes with MiXCR, one entry per CDR3 protein. Found here are about 42,000 distinct CDR3 sequences, 12% of them singletons; the top ten hold just over 8%. The material sequenced was cultured non-Tr1 T cells, either the whole culture or a sorted T cell fraction (not recorded which). Every receptor here comes from a human donor in good health.

The CDR3 here is CASSLHGISTDTQYF. CDR3 bases: TGTGCCAGCAGCTTGCACGGGATAAGTACAGATACGCAGTATTTT. The chain has TRBV5-6 and TRBJ2-3, with D tentatively TRBD2 (5 bases). The CDR3 has 15 residues. Germline V gives CDR1 SGHDT, CDR2 YYEEEE. V was clipped by 1 base and J by 3 bases, with 12 bases between them.

In this sample, this clonotype turned up many times. The chain links TRBV20-1 to TRBJ1-1; a weak D match, TRBD1 (6 bases). The CDR3 totals 13 residues. Germline V gene data show CDR1 as DFQATT and CDR2 as SNEGSKA (reference sequence). Between the trimmed V and J ends, which lost 5 bases and 0 bases, there was a span of 10 bases. CDR3 nucleotide sequence: TGCAGTGCTCCTACAGGGTTGAACACTGAAGCTTTCTTT. This codes for CSAPTGLNTEAFF.

By sample fraction, this clonotype is medium-sized. The rearrangement joins TRBV7-8 to TRBJ2-2, with TRBD2 matching over 7 bases. CDR1 is SGHVS, CDR2 FQNEAQ, per germline. J lost 4 bases, V lost 6 bases, and 8 bases had no gene match. This CDR3 region has 15 residues. This CDR3 is CASRPRGDGTGELFF. CDR3 coding DNA: TGTGCCAGCAGGCCCCGGGGGGATGGCACCGGGGAGCTGTTTTTT.

This clonotype showed up many times. The chain links TRBV20-1 to TRBJ2-7; D unresolved. Per the germline V gene, CDR1 is DFQATT and CDR2 is SNEGSKA (reference sequence). Trimming pared 6 bases from V and 1 base from J, leaving 19 bases between. The CDR3 is made up of 15 amino acids. As DNA, the CDR3 is TGCAGTGCCCCAACCCCCTCAAGGGTTTCCTACGAGCAGTACTTC. Protein product: CSAPTPSRVSYEQYF.

At least ten counts were recorded for this clonotype. V is TRBV18 and J is TRBJ2-3; a weak D match, TRBD2 (5 bases). Trimming left V 6 bases short and J 5 bases short, with 9 bases between. The CDR3 extends over 12 amino acids. Germline CDR1 reads KGHSH; CDR2 reads LQKENI. The DNA of the CDR3 is TGTGCCAGCTCGTCCGAGGGAGATACGCAGTATTTT. Amino acids: CASSSEGDTQYF.